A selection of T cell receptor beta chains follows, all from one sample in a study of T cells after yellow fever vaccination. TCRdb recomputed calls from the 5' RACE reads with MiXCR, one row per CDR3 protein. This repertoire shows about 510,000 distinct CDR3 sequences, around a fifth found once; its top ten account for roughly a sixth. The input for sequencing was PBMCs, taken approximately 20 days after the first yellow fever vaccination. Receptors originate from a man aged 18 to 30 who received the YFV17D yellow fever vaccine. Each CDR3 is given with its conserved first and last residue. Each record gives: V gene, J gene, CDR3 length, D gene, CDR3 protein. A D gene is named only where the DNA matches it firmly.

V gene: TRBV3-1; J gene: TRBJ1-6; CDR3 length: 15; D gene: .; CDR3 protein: CASSQENGPGSPLHF
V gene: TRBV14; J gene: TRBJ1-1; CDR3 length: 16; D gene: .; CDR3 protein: CASSQDLGSGNTEAFF
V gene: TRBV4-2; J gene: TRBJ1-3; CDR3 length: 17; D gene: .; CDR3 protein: CASSQDVTRNSGNTIYF
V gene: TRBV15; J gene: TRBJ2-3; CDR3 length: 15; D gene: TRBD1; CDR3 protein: CATSRVTGGADTQYF
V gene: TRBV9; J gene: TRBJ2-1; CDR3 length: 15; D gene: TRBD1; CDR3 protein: CASSVATGVLDEQFF
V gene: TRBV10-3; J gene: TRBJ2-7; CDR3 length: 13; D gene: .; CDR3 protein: CAISDPIGNEQYF
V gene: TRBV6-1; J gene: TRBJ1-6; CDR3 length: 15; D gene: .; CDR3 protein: CASSELGIYNSPLHF
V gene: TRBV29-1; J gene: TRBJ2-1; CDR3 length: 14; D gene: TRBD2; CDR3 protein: CSVAGLADYNEQFF
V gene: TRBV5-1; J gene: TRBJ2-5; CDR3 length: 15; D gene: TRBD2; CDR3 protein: CASSGGLAGKETQYF
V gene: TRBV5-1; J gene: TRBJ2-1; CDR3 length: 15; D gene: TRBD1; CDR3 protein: CASRRTGTGSNEQFF
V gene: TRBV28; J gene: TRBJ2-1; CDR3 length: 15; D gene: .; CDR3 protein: CATMKRRSSYNEQFF
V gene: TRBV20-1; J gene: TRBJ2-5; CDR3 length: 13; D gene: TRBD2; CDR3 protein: CSAATSGVETQYF
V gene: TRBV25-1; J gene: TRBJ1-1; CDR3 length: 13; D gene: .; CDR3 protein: CASRGRRNTEAFF
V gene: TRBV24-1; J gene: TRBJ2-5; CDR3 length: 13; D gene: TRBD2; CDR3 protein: CATSEGEGETQYF